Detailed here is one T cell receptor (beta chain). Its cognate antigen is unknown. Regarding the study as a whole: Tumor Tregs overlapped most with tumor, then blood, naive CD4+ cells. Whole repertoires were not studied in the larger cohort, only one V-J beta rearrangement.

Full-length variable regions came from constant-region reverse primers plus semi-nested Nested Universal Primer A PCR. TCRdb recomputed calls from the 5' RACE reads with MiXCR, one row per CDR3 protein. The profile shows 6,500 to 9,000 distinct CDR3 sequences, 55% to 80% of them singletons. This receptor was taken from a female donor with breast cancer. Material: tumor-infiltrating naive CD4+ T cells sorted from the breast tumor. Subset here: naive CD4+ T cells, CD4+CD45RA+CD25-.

The CDR3 loop is CATSREYDSNQPQHF. The CDR3 nucleotides are TGTGCCACCAGCAGAGAATACGACAGTAATCAGCCCCAGCATTTT. The J gene is TRBJ1-5, the V gene TRBV15; possible D gene TRBD1, 5 bases. The V gene lost 0 bases and the J gene lost 4 bases, with 10 bases spanning the gap. Germline V gene data show CDR1 as LNHNV and CDR2 as YYDKDF (reference sequence). This CDR3 has 15 amino acids.